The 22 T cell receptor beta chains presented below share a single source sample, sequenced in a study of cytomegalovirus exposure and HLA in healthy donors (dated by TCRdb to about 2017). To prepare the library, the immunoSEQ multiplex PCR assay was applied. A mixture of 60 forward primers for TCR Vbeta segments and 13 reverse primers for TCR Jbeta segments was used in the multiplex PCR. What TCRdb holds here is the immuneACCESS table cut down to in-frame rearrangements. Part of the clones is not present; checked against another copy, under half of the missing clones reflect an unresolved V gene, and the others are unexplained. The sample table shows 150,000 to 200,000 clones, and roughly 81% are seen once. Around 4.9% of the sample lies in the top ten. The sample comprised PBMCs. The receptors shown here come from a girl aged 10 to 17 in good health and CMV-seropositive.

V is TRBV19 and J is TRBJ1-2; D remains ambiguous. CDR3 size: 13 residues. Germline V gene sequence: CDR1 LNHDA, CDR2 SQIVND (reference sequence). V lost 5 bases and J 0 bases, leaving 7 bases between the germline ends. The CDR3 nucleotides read TGTGCCAGTAGTTCCACAGCTAACTATGGCTACACCTTC. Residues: CASSSTANYGYTF.

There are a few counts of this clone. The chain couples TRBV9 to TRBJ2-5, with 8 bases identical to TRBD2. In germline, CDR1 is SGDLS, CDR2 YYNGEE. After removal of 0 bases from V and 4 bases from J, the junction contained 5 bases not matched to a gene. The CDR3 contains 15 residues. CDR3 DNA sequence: TGTGCCAGCAGCGTAGAGGCGGGGGGCAGAGAGACCCAGTACTTC. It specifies CASSVEAGGRETQYF.

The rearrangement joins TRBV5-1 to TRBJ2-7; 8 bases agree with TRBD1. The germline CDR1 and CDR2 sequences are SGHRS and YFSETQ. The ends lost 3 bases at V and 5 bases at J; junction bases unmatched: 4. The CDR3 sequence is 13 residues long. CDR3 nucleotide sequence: TGCGCCAGCAGCTCGGCGACAGGGGACGAGCAGTACTTC. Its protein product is CASSSATGDEQYF.

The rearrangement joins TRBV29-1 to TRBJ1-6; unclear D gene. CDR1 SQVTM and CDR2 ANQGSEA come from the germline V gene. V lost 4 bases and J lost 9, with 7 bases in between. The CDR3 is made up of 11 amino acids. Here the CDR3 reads CSVGASSPLHF. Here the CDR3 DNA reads TGCAGCGTTGGAGCTTCTTCACCCCTCCACTTT.

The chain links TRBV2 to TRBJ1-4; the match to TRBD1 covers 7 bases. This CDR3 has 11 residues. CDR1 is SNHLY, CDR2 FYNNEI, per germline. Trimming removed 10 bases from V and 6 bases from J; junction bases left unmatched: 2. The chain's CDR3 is CATGQDEKLFF. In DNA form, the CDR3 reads TGTGCCACAGGACAGGATGAAAAACTGTTTTTT.

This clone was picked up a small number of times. CDR3 sequence reads: CASSEISGGQETQYF. DNA of the CDR3: TGTGCCAGCAGTGAAATAAGCGGGGGGCAAGAGACCCAGTACTTC. The genes are TRBV6-1 and TRBJ2-5; 9 bases line up with TRBD2. Trimming cost V 2 bases and J 2 bases; bases outside gene matches: 3. The CDR3 is 15 residues long. In germline, CDR1 is MNHNS, CDR2 SASEGT.

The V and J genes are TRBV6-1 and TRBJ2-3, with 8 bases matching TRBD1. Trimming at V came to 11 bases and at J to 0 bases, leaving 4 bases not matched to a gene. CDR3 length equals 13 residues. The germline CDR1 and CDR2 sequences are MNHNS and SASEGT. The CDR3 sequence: CAGRTGSTDTQYF. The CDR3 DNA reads TGTGCCGGCCGGACAGGGAGCACAGATACGCAGTATTTT.

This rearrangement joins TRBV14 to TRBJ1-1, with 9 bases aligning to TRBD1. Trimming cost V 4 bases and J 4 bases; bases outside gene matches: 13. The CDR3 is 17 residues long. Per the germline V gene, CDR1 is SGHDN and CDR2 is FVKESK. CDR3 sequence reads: CASSLLKPGQGGTEAFF. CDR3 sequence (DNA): TGTGCCAGCAGCCTGTTAAAACCGGGACAGGGTGGCACTGAAGCTTTCTTT.

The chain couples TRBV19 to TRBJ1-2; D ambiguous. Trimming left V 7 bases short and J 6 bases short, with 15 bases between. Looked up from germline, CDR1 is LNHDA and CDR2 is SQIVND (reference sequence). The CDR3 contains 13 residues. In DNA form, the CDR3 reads TGTGCCAGTACCAAATTTGCCGGGAATGGCTACACCTTC. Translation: CASTKFAGNGYTF.

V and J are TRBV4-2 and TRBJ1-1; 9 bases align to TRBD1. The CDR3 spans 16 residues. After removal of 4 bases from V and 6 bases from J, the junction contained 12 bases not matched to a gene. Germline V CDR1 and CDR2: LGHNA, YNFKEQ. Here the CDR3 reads CASSPTTGQGIPEAFF. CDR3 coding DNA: TGTGCCAGCAGCCCAACAACGGGACAGGGAATCCCTGAAGCTTTCTTT.

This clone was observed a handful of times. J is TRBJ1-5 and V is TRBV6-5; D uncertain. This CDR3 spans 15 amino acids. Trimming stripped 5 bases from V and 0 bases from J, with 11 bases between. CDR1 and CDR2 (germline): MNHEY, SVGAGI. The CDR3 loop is CASSTVPYSNQPQHF. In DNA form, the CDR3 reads TGTGCCAGCAGTACAGTTCCCTATAGCAATCAGCCCCAGCATTTT.

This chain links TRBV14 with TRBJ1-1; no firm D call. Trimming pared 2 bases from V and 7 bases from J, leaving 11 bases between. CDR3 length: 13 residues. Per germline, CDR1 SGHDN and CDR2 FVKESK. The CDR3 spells CASSQRRGLEAFF. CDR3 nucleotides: TGTGCCAGCAGCCAACGGAGAGGGCTTGAAGCTTTCTTT. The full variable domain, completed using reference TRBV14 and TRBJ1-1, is EAGVTQFPSHSVIEKGQTVTLRCDPISGHDNLYWYRRVMGKEIKFLLHFVKESKQDESGMPNNRFLAERTGGTYSTLKVQPAELEDSGVYFCASSQRRGLEAFFGQGTRLTVV.

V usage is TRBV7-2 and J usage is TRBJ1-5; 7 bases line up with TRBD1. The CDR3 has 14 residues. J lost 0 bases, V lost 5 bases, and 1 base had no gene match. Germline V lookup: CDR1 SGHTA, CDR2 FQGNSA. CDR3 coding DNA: TGTGCCAGCAGCCGGGACAGTAGCAATCAGCCCCAGCATTTT. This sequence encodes CASSRDSSNQPQHF.

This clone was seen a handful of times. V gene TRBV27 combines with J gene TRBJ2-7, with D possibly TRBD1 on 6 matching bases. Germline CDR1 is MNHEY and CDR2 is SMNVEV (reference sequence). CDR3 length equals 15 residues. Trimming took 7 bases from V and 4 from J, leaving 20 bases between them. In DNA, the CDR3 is TGTGCCAGCACCTCAAAGGCCCAGGGGTCGTACGAGCAGTACTTC. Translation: CASTSKAQGSYEQYF.

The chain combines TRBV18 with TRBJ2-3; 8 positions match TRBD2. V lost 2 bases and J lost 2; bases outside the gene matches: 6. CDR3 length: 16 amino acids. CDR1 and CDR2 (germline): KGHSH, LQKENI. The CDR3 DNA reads TGTGCCAGCTCACCAATGGGCGGGGGGATCACAGATACGCAGTATTTT. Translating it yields CASSPMGGGITDTQYF.

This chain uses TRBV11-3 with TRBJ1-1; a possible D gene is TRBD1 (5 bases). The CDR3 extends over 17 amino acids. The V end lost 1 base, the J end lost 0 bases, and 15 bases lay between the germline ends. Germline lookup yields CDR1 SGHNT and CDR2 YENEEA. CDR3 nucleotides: TGTGCCAGCAGCTTAGGGTACTCAGGGCCCTTGAACACTGAAGCTTTCTTT. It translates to CASSLGYSGPLNTEAFF.

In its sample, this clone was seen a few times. The CDR3 protein is CASSQDRGSNEKLFF. The CDR3 bases are TGCGCCAGCAGCCAAGACAGGGGGAGTAATGAAAAACTGTTTTTT. The rearrangement uses TRBV4-1 and TRBJ1-4, with 7 nucleotides matching TRBD1. V trimming: 0 bases; J trimming: 4 bases; junction bases outside the gene matches: 2. The germline CDR1 and CDR2 sequences are MGHRA and YSYEKL. This CDR3 region has 15 residues.

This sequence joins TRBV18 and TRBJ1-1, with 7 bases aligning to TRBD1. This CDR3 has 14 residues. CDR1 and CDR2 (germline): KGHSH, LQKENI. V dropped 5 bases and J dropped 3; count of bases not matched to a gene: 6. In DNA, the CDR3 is TGTGCCAGCTCAAGAGTAGGGGGCGACACTGAAGCTTTCTTT. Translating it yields CASSRVGGDTEAFF.

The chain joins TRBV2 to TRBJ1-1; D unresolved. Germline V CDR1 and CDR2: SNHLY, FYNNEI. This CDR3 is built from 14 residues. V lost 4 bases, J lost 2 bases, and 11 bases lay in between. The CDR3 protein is CASSVQGRNTEAFF. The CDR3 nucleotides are TGTGCCAGCAGTGTTCAAGGGAGAAACACTGAAGCTTTCTTT.

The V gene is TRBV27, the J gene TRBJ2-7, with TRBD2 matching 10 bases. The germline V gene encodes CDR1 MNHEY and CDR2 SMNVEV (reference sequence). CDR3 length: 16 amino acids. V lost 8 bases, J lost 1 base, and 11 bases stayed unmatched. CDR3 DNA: TGTGCCAGCCGGAAAATACTAGCGGGGACTTCCTACGAGCAGTACTTC. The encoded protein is CASRKILAGTSYEQYF.

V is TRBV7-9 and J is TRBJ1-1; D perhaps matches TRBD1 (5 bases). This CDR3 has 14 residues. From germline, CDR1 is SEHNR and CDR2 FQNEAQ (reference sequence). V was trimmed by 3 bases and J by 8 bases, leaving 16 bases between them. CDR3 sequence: CASSLTGTPEEAFF. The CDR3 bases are TGTGCCAGCAGCTTGACCGGGACTCCCGAGGAAGCTTTCTTT.

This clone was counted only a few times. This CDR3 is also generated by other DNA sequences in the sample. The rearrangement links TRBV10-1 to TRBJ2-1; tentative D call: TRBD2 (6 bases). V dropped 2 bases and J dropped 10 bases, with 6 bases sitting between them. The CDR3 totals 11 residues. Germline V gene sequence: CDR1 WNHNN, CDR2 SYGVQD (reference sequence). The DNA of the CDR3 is TGCGCCAGCAGTGAGCGGGGGGAGCAGTTCTTC. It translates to CASSERGEQFF.